One and the same sample provided the 12 T cell receptor beta chains below, sequenced in a study of blood T cell repertoires in COVID-19. Profiled with immunoSEQ multiplex PCR; TCRdb holds only in-frame clones, not every one. There are about 500,000 clones in the sample; 85% to 90% occur only once, and about 8.2% lies in the top ten. Sequencing was carried out using peripheral blood. The receptors here all came from a woman aged 45-60 years with COVID-19, enrolled during active disease.

To note about this clone: Other DNA sequences within the sample encode an identical CDR3. The chain links TRBV30 to TRBJ1-1; a possible D gene is TRBD1 (5 bases). Trimming took off 0 bases at V and 2 bases at J, with 7 bases between the two ends. CDR1 is GTSNPN, CDR2 SVGIG, per germline (reference sequence). CDR3 length: 13 residues. The CDR3 coding sequence is TGTGCCTGGAGTGTCCAGGGAAACACTGAAGCTTTCTTT. Amino acid sequence: CAWSVQGNTEAFF. Based on the CDR3 plus reference TRBV30 and TRBJ1-1, the full variable domain is SQTIHQWPATLVQPVGSPLSLECTVEGTSNPNLYWYRQAAGRGLQLLFYSVGIGQISSEVPQNLSASRPQDRQFILSSKKLLLSDSGFYLCAWSVQGNTEAFFGQGTRLTVV.

This CDR3 is CAWSPGQGPYEQYF. The CDR3 coding sequence is TGTGCCTGGAGTCCTGGACAGGGTCCCTACGAGCAGTACTTC. V gene TRBV30 combines with J gene TRBJ2-7; the match to TRBD1 covers 8 bases. This CDR3 is 14 amino acids long. V lost 2 bases to trimming and J lost 2 bases; unmatched junction nucleotides: 5. CDR1 GTSNPN and CDR2 SVGIG come from the germline V gene (reference sequence).

V is TRBV6-5 and J is TRBJ2-7; TRBD1 aligns across 8 bases. Trimming at V came to 5 bases and at J to 2 bases, leaving 5 bases not matched to a gene. This CDR3 region has 14 residues. The germline V gene encodes CDR1 MNHEY and CDR2 SVGAGI. The chain's CDR3 is CASSPQGAAYEQYF. CDR3 coding DNA: TGTGCCAGCAGTCCTCAGGGGGCGGCCTACGAGCAGTACTTC.

DNA of the CDR3: TGTGCCAGCTCAGGGACAGGTCCCGATCAGCCCCAGCATTTT. Translating it yields CASSGTGPDQPQHF. The J gene is TRBJ1-5, the V gene TRBV18; 8 nucleotides match TRBD1. Germline lookup yields CDR1 KGHSH and CDR2 LQKENI. This CDR3 is 14 amino acids long. The V and J ends lost 5 bases and 5 bases, in that order; junction bases with no gene match: 5.

The rearrangement links TRBV28 to TRBJ2-7; 14 nucleotides agree with TRBD2. This CDR3 comprises 17 residues. CDR1 MDHEN and CDR2 SYDVKM come from the germline V gene. The trim removed 3 bases at V and 2 bases at J, leaving 6 bases unmatched. CDR3 sequence reads: CASSFTRTSGGPYEQYF. The CDR3 DNA reads TGTGCCAGCAGTTTTACCCGGACTAGCGGGGGGCCCTACGAGCAGTACTTC.

Comments on this clone: Possible read error: a much larger clone is one base away. The CDR3 bases are TGCGCCAGCAGTGAGTCCAGGGGCGAGCAGTACTTC. Its protein is CASSESRGEQYF. The chain links TRBV10-1 to TRBJ2-7; a weak D match, TRBD1 (6 bases). Trimming shortened V by 0 bases and J by 6 bases, and 6 bases separated the two germline ends. The CDR3 consists of 12 residues. Per the germline V gene, CDR1 is WNHNN and CDR2 is SYGVQD (reference sequence).

The gene calls are TRBV24-1 and TRBJ2-7, with D uncertain. The V end lost 9 bases, the J end lost 12 bases, and 11 bases lay between the germline ends. CDR3 size: 9 residues. Germline lookup yields CDR1 KGHDR and CDR2 SFDVKD. DNA for the CDR3: TGTGCCACCCCACACCCCCCGTACTTC. Translated: CATPHPPYF.

This clone has just one count. The gene calls are TRBV5-6 and TRBJ2-1, with 7 bases aligning to TRBD2. The CDR3 sequence is 16 residues long. With V trimmed by 0 bases and J by 0 bases, 3 bases remained unmatched. Germline loops: CDR1 SGHDT, CDR2 YYEEEE. The CDR3: CASSLVGLDSYNEQFF. The CDR3, as DNA: TGTGCCAGCAGCTTGGTAGGACTAGACTCCTACAATGAGCAGTTCTTC. Full variable domain (missing parts from reference TRBV5-6 and TRBJ2-1): DAGVTQSPTHLIKTRGQQVTLRCSPKSGHDTVSWYQQALGQGPQFIFQYYEEEERQRGNFPDRFSGHQFPNYSSELNVNALLLGDSALYLCASSLVGLDSYNEQFFGPGTRLTVL.

The CDR3 DNA is TGTGCCAGCAGCAAAATGGGACAGTACACAGATACGCAGTATTTT. This codes for CASSKMGQYTDTQYF. The chain recombines TRBV3-1 (or the pseudogene TRBV3-2) with TRBJ2-3; 7 nucleotides align to TRBD1. V shed 5 bases and J 2 bases; nucleotides not matched to a gene: 7. The CDR3 totals 15 residues. Looked up from germline, CDR1 is LGHDT and CDR2 is YNNKEL (reference sequence).

The V and J genes are TRBV24-1 and TRBJ1-2; weak D call: TRBD1 (5 bases). Trimming left V 4 bases short and J 4 bases short, with 12 bases between. This CDR3 comprises 14 residues. Per germline, CDR1 KGHDR and CDR2 SFDVKD. The CDR3 DNA follows: TGTGCCACCAGTGAGGCGGACACGGCCTATGGCTACACCTTC. Translation gives CATSEADTAYGYTF.

This clone has more than one count but fewer than ten. The chain carries TRBV3-1 (or the pseudogene TRBV3-2) and TRBJ1-3; D remains unclear. CDR3 length equals 12 residues. Germline V gene data show CDR1 as LGHDT and CDR2 as YNNKEL (reference sequence). Trimming took off 2 bases at V and 6 bases at J, with 5 bases between the two ends. CDR3 in amino acids: CASSQLANTIYF. The CDR3 nucleotides read TGTGCCAGCAGCCAACTGGCAAACACCATATATTTT.

The chain joins TRBV19 to TRBJ1-5, with D possibly TRBD1 on 5 matching bases. This CDR3 region has 16 residues. Germline V gene lookup returns CDR1 LNHDA and CDR2 SQIVND (reference sequence). V lost 5 bases, J lost 1 base, and 15 bases lay in between. The CDR3 DNA reads TGTGCCAGTAGTCCGTTGGAGGGGCTCAGCAATCAGCCCCAGCATTTT. As protein: CASSPLEGLSNQPQHF.